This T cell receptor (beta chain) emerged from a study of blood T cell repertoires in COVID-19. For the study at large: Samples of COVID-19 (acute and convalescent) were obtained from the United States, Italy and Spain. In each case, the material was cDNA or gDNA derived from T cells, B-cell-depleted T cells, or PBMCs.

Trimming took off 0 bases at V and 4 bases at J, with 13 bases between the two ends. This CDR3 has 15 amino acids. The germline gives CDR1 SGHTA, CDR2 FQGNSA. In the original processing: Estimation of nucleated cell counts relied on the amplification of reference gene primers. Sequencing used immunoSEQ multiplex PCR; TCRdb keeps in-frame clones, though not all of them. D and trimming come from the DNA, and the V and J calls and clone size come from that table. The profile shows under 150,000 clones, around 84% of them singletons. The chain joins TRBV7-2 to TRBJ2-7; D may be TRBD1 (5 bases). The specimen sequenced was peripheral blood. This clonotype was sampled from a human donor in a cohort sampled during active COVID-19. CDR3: CASSLALQGLYEQYF. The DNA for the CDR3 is TGTGCCAGCAGCTTAGCCCTTCAGGGCTTATACGAGCAGTACTTC.